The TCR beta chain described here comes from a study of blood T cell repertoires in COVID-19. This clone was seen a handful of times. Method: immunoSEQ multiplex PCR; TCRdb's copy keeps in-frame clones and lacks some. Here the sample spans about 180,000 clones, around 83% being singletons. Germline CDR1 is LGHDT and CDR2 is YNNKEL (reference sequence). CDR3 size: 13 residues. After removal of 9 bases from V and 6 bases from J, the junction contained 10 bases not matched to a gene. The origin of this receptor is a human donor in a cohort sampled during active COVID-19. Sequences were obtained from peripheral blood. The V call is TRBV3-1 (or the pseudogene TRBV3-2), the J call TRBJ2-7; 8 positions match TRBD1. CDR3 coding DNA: TGTGCCAGTGATCTCAGGGGGCAGGGCGAGCAGTACTTC. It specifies CASDLRGQGEQYF.